Listed below are T cell receptor beta chains from one sample, sequenced in a study of OX40 agonist ivuxolimab in advanced cancers. Measured with immunoSEQ multiplex PCR; TCRdb has only the in-frame clones, and not every one. Here the sample spans 60,000 to 100,000 clones, over 80% being singletons. This specimen was CD4+ or CD8+ T cells sorted from blood, taken in a trial of the OX40 agonist ivuxolimab. The receptor set was obtained from an adult with an advanced solid tumor such as melanoma, head and neck, liver or kidney cancer. Both conserved end residues are part of each CDR3. A D gene is named only where the DNA matches it firmly. The size entry is marked missing in some rows and otherwise reads once, few, many or a size class.

>TRBV4-2|13|TRBJ1-1|-|-
CASSQALATEAFF
TGTGCCAGCAGCCAAGCCCTGGCCACTGAAGCTTTCTTT
>TRBV6-4|17|TRBJ2-1|-|-
CASSDPCRWGGGNEQFF
TGTGCCAGCAGTGACCCATGTCGGTGGGGGGGCGGAAATGAGCAGTTCTTC
>TRBV7-2|13|TRBJ1-2|-|TRBD1
CASSRRDRGQYTF
TGTGCCAGCAGCCGGCGGGACAGGGGACAGTACACCTTC
>TRBV2|15|TRBJ2-7|once|-
CASSEARPGPGEGEF
TGTGCCAGCAGTGAAGCCCGTCCCGGGCCTGGGGAAGGAGAGTTC
>TRBV28|13|TRBJ1-6|few|-
CASSKQSNSPLHF
TGTGCCAGCAGTAAGCAATCTAATTCACCCCTCCACTTT
>TRBV7-9|15|TRBJ1-2|-|-
CASSPLLDGNYGYTF
TGTGCCAGCAGCCCACTCTTAGACGGAAACTATGGCTACACCTTC
>TRBV5-1|15|TRBJ1-2|few|TRBD1
CASSLDRGPIYGYTF
TGCGCCAGCAGCTTGGACAGGGGGCCGATCTATGGCTACACCTTC
>TRBV18|16|TRBJ1-1|-|TRBD1
CASSLLQGNGNTEAFF
TGTGCCAGCTCACTTCTACAGGGGAATGGGAACACTGAAGCTTTCTTT
>TRBV6-1|13|TRBJ2-7|-|TRBD1
CASRGQGRYEQYF
TGTGCCAGCAGGGGACAGGGACGCTACGAGCAGTACTTC
>TRBV30|14|TRBJ2-4|-|TRBD2
CAWSAGWGLAIQYF
TGTGCCTGGAGTGCAGGTTGGGGACTAGCAATTCAGTACTTC
>TRBV7-8|15|TRBJ1-1|-|TRBD1
CASSTRDSASSGAFF
TGTGCCAGCAGCACCCGGGACAGCGCATCCTCTGGAGCTTTCTTT
>TRBV7-2|18|TRBJ2-4|-|TRBD2
CASSLARLAGGLGNIQYF
TGTGCCAGCAGCTTAGCGCGCCTAGCGGGAGGGCTAGGGAACATTCAGTACTTC
>TRBV10-2|14|TRBJ2-7|once|TRBD1
CASRGGTGGVEQYF
TGCGCCAGCAGGGGTGGGACAGGGGGCGTTGAGCAGTACTTC
>TRBV28|14|TRBJ1-1|-|TRBD1
CASSSGGTNTEAFF
TGTGCCAGCAGTTCAGGGGGCACGAACACTGAAGCTTTCTTT
>TRBV7-2|17|TRBJ1-3|-|-
CASSLNIVANSGNTIYF
TGTGCCAGCAGCTTAAATATCGTCGCCAACTCTGGAAACACCATATATTTT
>TRBV7-8|14|TRBJ2-3|-|-
CASSSLWGPDTQYF
TGTGCCAGCAGCTCCCTCTGGGGCCCAGATACGCAGTATTTT
>TRBV28|13|TRBJ1-2|-|-
CASSLGTLGGYTF
TGTGCCAGCAGTTTAGGGACCCTTGGCGGCTACACCTTC
>TRBV2|14|TRBJ2-5|-|-
CASLGYRASETQYF
TGTGCCAGCCTGGGGTACAGGGCTTCGGAGACCCAGTACTTC
>TRBV7-2|16|TRBJ2-5|-|TRBD2
CASSLGLAGGLETQYF
TGTGCCAGCAGCTTGGGACTAGCGGGGGGACTTGAGACCCAGTACTTC
>TRBV19|13|TRBJ2-2|-|TRBD1
CASSTGVTGELFF
TGTGCCAGTAGCACAGGGGTCACCGGGGAGCTGTTTTTT
>TRBV6-1|13|TRBJ1-2|-|TRBD1
CASSLDRGGGYTF
TGTGCCAGCAGCCTTGACAGGGGTGGCGGCTACACCTTC
>TRBV6-1|16|TRBJ1-4|-|TRBD1
CASSDQGGRINEKLFF
TGTGCCAGCAGTGATCAGGGGGGACGGATTAATGAAAAACTGTTTTTT
>TRBV27|18|TRBJ2-6|-|-
CASSLSGGRRTEANVLTF
TGTGCCAGCAGTTTATCTGGGGGGCGTCGGACTGAGGCCAACGTCCTGACTTTC
>TRBV7-9|15|TRBJ1-1|-|-
CASSLRSGWDTEAFF
TGTGCCAGCAGCTTACGTTCCGGTTGGGACACTGAAGCTTTCTTT
>TRBV27|17|TRBJ1-1|-|TRBD1
CASTPGQGMDFGTEAFF
TGTGCCAGCACCCCCGGACAGGGGATGGACTTTGGCACTGAAGCTTTCTTT
>TRBV10-2|15|TRBJ1-5|-|TRBD1
CASSPGTGGNQPQHF
TGCGCCAGCAGTCCCGGGACAGGTGGGAATCAGCCCCAGCATTTT
>TRBV5-1|13|TRBJ1-2|-|-
CASSAGGSPGYTF
TGCGCCAGCAGCGCGGGGGGGTCCCCGGGCTACACCTTC
>TRBV30|17|TRBJ2-6|-|TRBD1
CAWYRDRGRSGANVLTF
TGTGCCTGGTACCGGGACAGGGGCCGCTCTGGGGCCAACGTCCTGACTTTC
>TRBV7-2|17|TRBJ2-5|-|TRBD2
CASSPPGYGGAGETQYF
TGTGCCAGCAGCCCCCCGGGGTACGGGGGGGCGGGGGAGACCCAGTACTTC
>TRBV6-1|15|TRBJ1-1|-|-
CASANRYNLNTEAFF
TGTGCCAGCGCTAACAGGTATAACCTGAACACTGAAGCTTTCTTT
>TRBV7-9|14|TRBJ2-3|-|-
CASSAPANRDTQYF
TGTGCCAGCAGCGCGCCGGCAAACAGGGATACGCAGTATTTT
>TRBV30|13|TRBJ1-2|-|-
CAWSVGQSYGYTF
TGTGCCTGGAGTGTTGGTCAGTCCTATGGCTACACCTTC